Detailed here is one T cell receptor beta chain. The CDR3 extends over 17 amino acids. Germline CDR1 MNHNY, CDR2 SVGAGI (reference sequence). Germline trimming cut 5 bases from V and 7 bases from J; bases unmatched to any gene: 14. The data are from a study of blood T cell repertoires in COVID-19. Whole-study context: Sample material is recorded as cDNA or gDNA derived from T cells, B-cell-depleted T cells, or PBMCs.

TCRdb's table, derived via immunoSEQ multiplex PCR, lists solely in-frame clones and lacks some. Of about 220,000 clones listed, around 80% were seen once; the top ten hold about 13%. This receptor was identified in a human donor in a cohort sampled during active COVID-19. The chain couples TRBV6-6 to TRBJ1-2; 12 bases agree with TRBD1. Material for sequencing was peripheral blood. Here the CDR3 reads CASSPGLAGQGAFGYTF. Here the CDR3 DNA reads TGTGCCAGCAGTCCGGGGCTCGCGGGACAGGGGGCATTTGGCTACACCTTC.